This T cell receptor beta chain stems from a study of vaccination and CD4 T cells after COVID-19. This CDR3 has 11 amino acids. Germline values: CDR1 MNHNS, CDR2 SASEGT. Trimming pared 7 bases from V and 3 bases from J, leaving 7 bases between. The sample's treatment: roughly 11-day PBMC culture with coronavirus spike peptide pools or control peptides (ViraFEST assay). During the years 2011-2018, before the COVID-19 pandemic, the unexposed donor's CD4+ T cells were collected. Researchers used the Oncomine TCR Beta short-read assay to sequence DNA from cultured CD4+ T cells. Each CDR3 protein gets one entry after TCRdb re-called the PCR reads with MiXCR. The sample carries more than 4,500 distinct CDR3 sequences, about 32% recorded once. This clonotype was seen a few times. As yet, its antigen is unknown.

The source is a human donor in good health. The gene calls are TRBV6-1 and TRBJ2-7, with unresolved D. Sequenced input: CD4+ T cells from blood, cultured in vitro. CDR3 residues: CASIGDYEQYF. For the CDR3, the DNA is TGTGCCAGCATCGGAGACTACGAGCAGTACTTC.